What follows are 28 T cell receptor beta chains derived from one specimen sequenced in a study of cytomegalovirus exposure and HLA in healthy donors. The PCR ran on 60 Vbeta and 13 Jbeta primers. Profiled with immunoSEQ multiplex PCR; TCRdb holds only in-frame clones, not every one. The sample contains about 120,000 clones, about 11% of which appear only once. The source material was PBMCs. The receptors here all came from a woman in her late teens or twenties in good health and CMV-seropositive.

This chain links TRBV23-1 with TRBJ1-2; D remains unclear. TRBV23-1 is identified as an open reading frame with a role that is uncertain. The V gene lost 8 bases and the J gene lost 0 bases, with 16 bases spanning the gap. CDR3 length: 15 amino acids. The CDR3 loop reads CASSSLFPPNYGYTF. The CDR3 DNA is TGCGCCAGCTCATCACTTTTCCCACCTAACTATGGCTACACCTTC.

The V gene is TRBV5-1, the J gene TRBJ2-2, with D uncertain. CDR3 length equals 13 residues. The germline V and J ends were trimmed by 2 bases and 2 bases, with 4 bases remaining between them. Germline CDR1 reads SGHRS; CDR2 reads YFSETQ. The DNA for the CDR3 is TGCGCCAGCAGCTTACTCAACACCGGGGAGCTGTTTTTT. Amino acids: CASSLLNTGELFF.

This clone came up a few times. The chain is built from TRBV6-5 and TRBJ2-7, with D perhaps matching TRBD1 (5 bases). The end of the DNA fits TRBJ2-1 better, so the J call may be wrong. The CDR3 totals 12 residues. Looked up from germline, CDR1 is MNHEY and CDR2 is SVGAGI. The CDR3 loop is CASSYSGAEQFF. The DNA for the CDR3 is TGTGCCAGCAGTTACTCAGGGGCTGAGCAGTTCTTC.

This clone was counted only a few times. The V gene is TRBV29-1, the J gene TRBJ1-1, with D maybe TRBD1 (5 bases). Per germline, CDR1 SQVTM and CDR2 ANQGSEA. CDR3 length: 19 amino acids. With 5 bases removed from V and 0 bases from J, the gap between germline ends came to 28 bases. The CDR3 loop is CSVFGGGVYGFDLNTEAFF. In DNA, the CDR3 is TGCAGCGTTTTCGGTGGAGGGGTTTATGGATTCGATTTGAACACTGAAGCTTTCTTT.

J is TRBJ1-1 and V is TRBV30; D unclear. Germline-derived CDR1 and CDR2 are GTSNPN and SVGIG (reference sequence). The CDR3 is 12 residues long. V was trimmed by 4 bases and J by 1 base, leaving 7 bases between them. The CDR3 protein is CAWTGRNTEAFF. The CDR3 DNA reads TGTGCCTGGACAGGTCGGAACACTGAAGCTTTCTTT.

This clone occurred a few times. The chain links TRBV7-2 to TRBJ1-1; maybe TRBD1 (5 bases). CDR3 length equals 14 residues. Germline V gene lookup returns CDR1 SGHTA and CDR2 FQGNSA. V gave up 0 bases and J gave up 4 bases, with 9 bases separating them. The DNA of the CDR3 is TGTGCCAGCAGCTTAGCGACAGTTTTCACTGAAGCTTTCTTT. Translation: CASSLATVFTEAFF.

The chain links TRBV6-5 to TRBJ1-1; the match to TRBD1 covers 9 bases. J was trimmed by 10 bases and V by 0 bases; bases with no gene match: 9. The germline gives CDR1 MNHEY, CDR2 SVGAGI. The CDR3 has 15 amino acids. The CDR3 DNA reads as TGTGCCAGCAGTTACTCACCTACAGGGGGCACGGGAGCTTTCTTT. Protein: CASSYSPTGGTGAFF.

The chain combines TRBV10-3 with TRBJ1-4; 7 nucleotides line up with TRBD1. This CDR3 contains 16 residues. With 10 bases clipped from V and 5 bases from J, the junction kept 16 bases outside the gene matches. Germline V lookup: CDR1 ENHRY, CDR2 SYGVKD. The CDR3 loop reads CATQKNTGAENEKLFF. The CDR3 DNA is TGTGCCACCCAAAAAAATACAGGGGCGGAGAATGAAAAACTGTTTTTT.

This clone occurred a few times. CDR3 sequence: CATSTGQGRYSNQPQHF. For the CDR3, the DNA is TGTGCCACCAGCACCGGACAGGGACGATATAGCAATCAGCCCCAGCATTTT. The gene calls are TRBV15 and TRBJ1-5; TRBD1 agrees at 8 bases. CDR3 length: 17 amino acids. Unmatched junction bases numbered 8, after V lost 4 bases and J lost 0 bases. Germline V gene sequence: CDR1 LNHNV, CDR2 YYDKDF (reference sequence).

The genes are TRBV5-4 and TRBJ2-1; D not certain. Trimming pared 2 bases from V and 4 bases from J, leaving 10 bases between. The germline V gene encodes CDR1 SGHNT and CDR2 YYREEE (reference sequence). The CDR3 runs 14 residues. CDR3 sequence: CASSLPTTYNEQFF. As DNA, the CDR3 is TGTGCCAGCAGCTTACCAACGACATACAATGAGCAGTTCTTC.

V and J are TRBV29-1 and TRBJ2-1; perhaps TRBD2 as D (6 bases). CDR3 length: 11 residues. Per the germline V gene, CDR1 is SQVTM and CDR2 is ANQGSEA. The CDR3 coding sequence is TGCACGGCGGGAATCTACAATGAGCAGTTCTTC. Protein product: CTAGIYNEQFF.

The V and J genes are TRBV27 and TRBJ1-1; TRBD1 is a possible D gene (5 bases). V lost 0 bases to trimming and J lost 0 bases, with 14 bases between them. Germline loops: CDR1 MNHEY, CDR2 SMNVEV (reference sequence). The length of the CDR3 is 17 residues. For the CDR3, the DNA is TGTGCCAGCAGTTTATCGGGGGGGGTGGGATTGAACACTGAAGCTTTCTTT. Protein: CASSLSGGVGLNTEAFF.

V and J are TRBV10-3 and TRBJ1-1, with 9 nucleotides matching TRBD1. The CDR3 sequence is 13 residues long. V shed 10 bases, J shed 5 bases, and the junction held 8 bases outside the gene matches. Germline-derived CDR1 and CDR2 are ENHRY and SYGVKD. The CDR3 nucleotides are TGTGCCACACAGGGGGCAGAAGGGACTGAAGCTTTCTTT. This translates into CATQGAEGTEAFF.

The sample holds a few counts of this clone. The gene calls are TRBV25-1 and TRBJ1-2; 7 nucleotides align to TRBD1. V lost 4 bases to trimming and J lost 5 bases; unmatched junction nucleotides: 10. The CDR3 consists of 15 residues. The germline CDR1 and CDR2 sequences are MGHDK and SYGVNS. This CDR3 reads CASSAYATGTYGYTF. DNA for the CDR3: TGTGCCAGCAGTGCCTATGCGACAGGGACTTATGGCTACACCTTC.

This clone occurred a few times. J is TRBJ2-7 and V is TRBV6-5; TRBD2 matches at 7 bases. The J segment lost 0 bases and the V segment lost 10 bases, leaving 3 bases of the junction unmatched. The CDR3 length is 12 residues. The germline V gene has CDR1 MNHEY and CDR2 SVGAGI. The chain's CDR3 is CAIGRSSYEQYF. The CDR3 region has the DNA TGTGCCATCGGGAGGAGCTCCTACGAGCAGTACTTC.

This clone was seen more than once but under ten times. V gene TRBV5-1 combines with J gene TRBJ1-1, with 8 bases identical to TRBD1. The germline gives CDR1 SGHRS, CDR2 YFSETQ. The CDR3 has 15 amino acids. The trim removed 5 bases at V and 5 bases at J, leaving 11 bases unmatched. For the CDR3, the DNA is TGCGCCAGCAGGCTCTCGGGACAGGTAAAGACTGAAGCTTTCTTT. Translation gives CASRLSGQVKTEAFF.

This clone occurred a few times. The J gene is TRBJ2-1, the V gene TRBV4-1, with 11 nucleotides matching TRBD2. This CDR3 region has 16 residues. CDR1 MGHRA and CDR2 YSYEKL come from the germline V gene. V lost 3 bases and J lost 9; bases outside the gene matches: 10. CDR3 sequence: CASSQLTSGRWSEQFF. The CDR3 bases are TGCGCCAGCAGCCAGCTAACTAGCGGGAGATGGAGTGAGCAGTTCTTC.

This rearrangement joins TRBV18 to TRBJ1-2; D is undetermined. CDR3 length: 13 amino acids. The ends were cut back, 6 bases at V and 2 bases at J, with 10 bases in the middle. Germline loops: CDR1 KGHSH, CDR2 LQKENI. Here the CDR3 reads CASSSAGNYGYTF. The DNA for the CDR3 is TGTGCCAGCTCCTCCGCAGGAAACTATGGCTACACCTTC.

The V call is TRBV10-3, the J call TRBJ2-7; D might be TRBD2 (5 bases). The V and J ends lost 3 bases and 5 bases respectively, with 17 bases between them. The CDR3 runs 15 residues. CDR1 is ENHRY, CDR2 SYGVKD, per germline. The CDR3 here is CAISEIPGLADEQYF. The CDR3 DNA follows: TGTGCCATCAGTGAAATCCCCGGCCTAGCTGACGAGCAGTACTTC.

The rearrangement links TRBV10-3 to TRBJ2-1; a weak D match, TRBD2 (5 bases). The V end lost 3 bases, the J end lost 9 bases, and 18 bases lay between the germline ends. The CDR3 is 15 residues long. Germline CDR1 ENHRY, CDR2 SYGVKD. The CDR3 DNA sequence: TGTGCCATCAGTGATGCTAGCTACCCCCCGGGTGAGCAGTTCTTC. This translates into CAISDASYPPGEQFF.

This clone has more than one count but fewer than ten. The rearrangement links TRBV2 to TRBJ1-3; no clear D gene. The CDR3 contains 14 residues. Germline V CDR1 and CDR2: SNHLY, FYNNEI. Trimming cost V 9 bases and J 0 bases, with 12 bases left between them. The DNA of the CDR3 is TGTGCCAGATCGACATCCGACTCTGGAAACACCATATATTTT. Translating it yields CARSTSDSGNTIYF.

V and J are TRBV2 and TRBJ1-1, with D possibly TRBD1 on 5 matching bases. V gave up 8 bases and J gave up 0 bases, with 16 bases separating them. CDR1 and CDR2 from the germline V gene are SNHLY and FYNNEI. The CDR3 contains 15 residues. The CDR3 sequence: CASLARQGMNTEAFF. CDR3 DNA sequence: TGTGCCAGCCTCGCAAGGCAGGGTATGAACACTGAAGCTTTCTTT. The whole variable domain, filled in from reference TRBV2 and TRBJ1-1, reads EPEVTQTPSHQVTQMGQEVILRCVPISNHLYFYWYRQILGQKVEFLVSFYNNEISEKSEIFDDQFSVERPDGSNFTLKIRSTKLEDSAMYFCASLARQGMNTEAFFGQGTRLTVV.

This clone has more than one count but fewer than ten. The J gene is TRBJ1-2, the V gene TRBV6-1; 7 nucleotides match TRBD1. The length of the CDR3 is 14 residues. The germline V gene encodes CDR1 MNHNS and CDR2 SASEGT. The trim removed 6 bases at V and 4 bases at J, leaving 8 bases unmatched. In DNA form, the CDR3 reads TGTGCCAGCAGCCGTACGACAGGGACCTATGGCTACACCTTC. Protein product: CASSRTTGTYGYTF.

This clone was recorded a few times. For the CDR3, the DNA is TGTGCCAGCACTAATCGGCGAGGCACTGAAGCTTTCTTT. Translation gives CASTNRRGTEAFF. The chain carries TRBV11-2 and TRBJ1-1, with D uncertain. The CDR3 consists of 13 residues. Germline V gives CDR1 SGHAT, CDR2 FQNNGV. Trimming removed 7 bases from V and 4 bases from J, with 13 bases in between.

This clone occurred a few times. This chain joins TRBV12-5 and TRBJ2-7; 7 bases map to TRBD1. The CDR3 length is 14 residues. Unmatched junction bases numbered 8, after V lost 7 bases and J lost 2 bases. Germline V CDR1 and CDR2: LGHNT, FRNRAP. CDR3 protein: CASAYTGTAYEQYF. The DNA for the CDR3 is TGTGCTAGTGCCTACACCGGGACAGCCTACGAGCAGTACTTC. Using reference TRBV12-5 and TRBJ2-7 for the parts outside the CDR3, the full variable domain is DARVTQTPRHKVTEMGQEVTMRCQPILGHNTVFWYRQTMMQGLELLAYFRNRAPLDDSGMPKDRFSAEMPDATLATLKIQPSEPRDSAVYFCASAYTGTAYEQYFGPGTRLTVT.

The V gene is TRBV29-1, the J gene TRBJ1-3; D is unresolved. The CDR3 has 12 residues. The germline V and J ends were trimmed by 5 bases and 2 bases, with 7 bases remaining between them. CDR1 and CDR2 (germline): SQVTM, ANQGSEA. The CDR3 loop is CSVTGTGNTIYF. CDR3 DNA: TGCAGCGTTACGGGAACTGGAAACACCATATATTTT.

This clone was seen only a few times. This CDR3 is CASIYLGGGLDEQYF. CDR3 coding DNA: TGTGCCAGCATCTACCTGGGGGGGGGTTTGGACGAGCAGTACTTC. V and J are TRBV28 and TRBJ2-7, with 7 nucleotides matching TRBD2. There are 15 residues in the CDR3. Germline CDR1 is MDHEN and CDR2 is SYDVKM. J gave up 5 bases and V 7 bases, and 14 bases lay outside the gene matches.

The CDR3, as DNA: TGTGCCTGGAGTACCGGGACAGGAACTCTTGAGGAGCTGTTTTTT. Encoded protein: CAWSTGTGTLEELFF. This rearrangement joins TRBV30 to TRBJ2-2, with 8 nucleotides matching TRBD1. V was clipped by 2 bases and J by 10 bases; unmatched bases: 12. This CDR3 is 15 amino acids long. Germline CDR1 GTSNPN, CDR2 SVGIG (reference sequence).